The TCR beta chain described here comes from a study of T cells after posttransplantation cyclophosphamide. Study-wide points: TRB overlap between skin or GI tissue T cells and blood was limited.

Germline CDR1 MNHNY, CDR2 SVGAGI (reference sequence). The CDR3 length is 11 residues. Trimming took off 5 bases at V and 1 base at J, with 3 bases between the two ends. The naive gate required viable CD3+CD4+ or CD3+CD8+ cells with CCR7+CD45RA+CD45RO-CD95-CD27+CD28+ phenotype. Peripheral blood was collected from the related graft donor on the marrow donation day. This table comes from immunoSEQ multiplex PCR, and its TCRdb copy is limited to in-frame clones, with some not included. This sample has approximately 17,000 clones, with around 94% found just once. This clone occurred a few times. Its matching antigen is unknown.

This chain connects TRBV6-6 to TRBJ2-7, with D unclear. This clonotype was sampled from a woman in her fifties or sixties in good health and a related stem cell transplant donor. Material for sequencing was naive CD4+ T cells sorted from blood. The CDR3 DNA is TGTGCCAGCAGTCATTCCTACGAGCAGTACTTC. It encodes CASSHSYEQYF.